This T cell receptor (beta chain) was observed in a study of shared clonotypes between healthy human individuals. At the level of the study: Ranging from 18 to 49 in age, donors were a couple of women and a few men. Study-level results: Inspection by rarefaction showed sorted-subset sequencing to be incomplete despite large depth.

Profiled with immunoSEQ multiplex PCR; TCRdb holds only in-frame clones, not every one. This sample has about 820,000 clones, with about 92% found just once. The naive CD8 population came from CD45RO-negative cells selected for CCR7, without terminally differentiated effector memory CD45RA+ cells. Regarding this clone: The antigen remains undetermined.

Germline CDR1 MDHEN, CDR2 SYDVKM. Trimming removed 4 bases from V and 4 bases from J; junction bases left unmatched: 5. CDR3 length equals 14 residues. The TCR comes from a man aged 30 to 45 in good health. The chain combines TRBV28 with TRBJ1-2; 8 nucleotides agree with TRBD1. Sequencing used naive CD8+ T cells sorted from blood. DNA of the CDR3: TGTGCCAGCAGTTACGGACAGGGATTCTATGGCTACACCTTC. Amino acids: CASSYGQGFYGYTF.